The rows below give T cell receptor beta chains drawn from one sample of a study of blood T cell repertoires in COVID-19. The data were produced by immunoSEQ multiplex PCR, yet TCRdb's version contains in-frame clones alone and is incomplete. This sample yields some 100,000 clones, of which roughly four fifths are seen a single time; about 13% belongs to the top ten. Material: peripheral blood. These receptors were collected from a human donor in a cohort sampled during active COVID-19. The CDR3 runs from the conserved cysteine through the conserved F or W. Each record gives: CDR3 DNA, CDR3 protein, D gene, V gene, J gene, clone size. The D gene is left open where the match is weak. Clone size, where shown, is once, few, many, or a class for clones that have expanded.

TGTGCTAGTGGTTCCGGACTAGCGGGGGGGATAAAGACGAACACCGGGGAGCTGTTTTTT,CASGSGLAGGIKTNTGELFF,TRBD2,TRBV12-5,TRBJ2-2,-
TGTGCCAGTAGTACCTGGACAGGGGGGAGAGAAAAACTGTTTTTT,CASSTWTGGREKLFF,TRBD1,TRBV19,TRBJ1-4,-
TGTGCCAGCAGCCGGGGACAGGGCTACGAGCAGTACTTC,CASSRGQGYEQYF,TRBD1,TRBV6-2/TRBV6-3,TRBJ2-7,-
TGTGCCAGCAGCGATCTTCGGGGGAGGGGTCAGCCCCAGCATTTT,CASSDLRGRGQPQHF,-,TRBV6-2/TRBV6-3,TRBJ1-5,-
TGCGCCAGCAGCCACCCCGGACTAGCGGGGGACAATGAGCAGTTCTTC,CASSHPGLAGDNEQFF,TRBD2,TRBV4-1,TRBJ2-1,-
TGTGCCACCAGTGTAGGGGCTAGCGGGGTGGATACGCAGTATTTT,CATSVGASGVDTQYF,TRBD2,TRBV24-1,TRBJ2-3,-
TGCGCCAGCAGTCAACAGGGCGCTGAAGCTTTCTTT,CASSQQGAEAFF,-,TRBV5-1,TRBJ1-1,-
TGTGCCAGCAGTCCCCTCGACACGAACTCTGGGGCCAACGTCCTGACTTTC,CASSPLDTNSGANVLTF,-,TRBV27,TRBJ2-6,-
TGTGCCAGTAGTAGGTACAGGGGGCTACTGAACACTGAAGCTTTCTTT,CASSRYRGLLNTEAFF,TRBD1,TRBV19,TRBJ1-1,-
TGTGCTAGCAGCTCCATTGGGGGGGTGAACACCGGGGAGCTGTTTTTT,CASSSIGGVNTGELFF,TRBD2,TRBV7-7,TRBJ2-2,-
TGTGCCAGCAGCTTGGCCGACAGTAATGGGGAAAAACTGTTTTTT,CASSLADSNGEKLFF,-,TRBV5-8,TRBJ1-4,-
TGTGCCAGCAGCACCTATAGCGGGGGGGCCCTAGATACGCAGTATTTT,CASSTYSGGALDTQYF,TRBD2,TRBV7-3,TRBJ2-3,-
TGTGCCAGCAGGATTGGGGGACTAGCGGGGGCCGATTACAATGAGCAGTTCTTC,CASRIGGLAGADYNEQFF,TRBD2,TRBV2,TRBJ2-1,-
TGTGCCAGCAGCCCCCCAGAGGCCGGTAACACCATATATTTT,CASSPPEAGNTIYF,-,TRBV3-1/TRBV3-2,TRBJ1-3,-
TGTGCCAGCAGCGCCTCCGGGACAGGTACCTACGAGCAGTACTTC,CASSASGTGTYEQYF,TRBD1,TRBV9,TRBJ2-7,-
TGTGCCAGCACCTCCGACAGAGCTAACTATGGCTACACCTTC,CASTSDRANYGYTF,-,TRBV11-2,TRBJ1-2,once
TGTGCCAGCAGCTTCCGTGGTGAGGGATACTCTGGGGCCAACGTCCTGACTTTC,CASSFRGEGYSGANVLTF,-,TRBV11-2,TRBJ2-6,once
TGTGCCTGGAGGTGGGGAGGGGAAGCTTTCTTT,CAWRWGGEAFF,-,TRBV30,TRBJ1-1,once
TGTGCCAGCAGTCCCTCGGGACAGTATCCCGAGCAGTACTTC,CASSPSGQYPEQYF,TRBD1,TRBV6-5,TRBJ2-7,-
TGTGCTAGCAGCTCGGGACTCAACCAAGAGACCCAGTACTTC,CASSSGLNQETQYF,-,TRBV7-7,TRBJ2-5,-
TGTGCCAGCTCACCAGGGGGAGGAGAGACCCAGTACTTC,CASSPGGGETQYF,-,TRBV18,TRBJ2-5,-
TGTGCCTGGAGTGTACTAGGACAGCAGAACACTGAAGCTTTCTTT,CAWSVLGQQNTEAFF,-,TRBV30,TRBJ1-1,-
TGCAGTGCTCTAGGGGCAAATGAGCAGTTCTTC,CSALGANEQFF,-,TRBV20-1,TRBJ2-1,-
TGTGCCAGCAGTTCCAGGACTTCCCGCTATGGCTACACCTTC,CASSSRTSRYGYTF,-,TRBV6-2/TRBV6-3,TRBJ1-2,-
TGTGCCAGTAGGATGCTCGGGACTAGCGGGAGCGGGGAGCTGTTTTTT,CASRMLGTSGSGELFF,TRBD2,TRBV19,TRBJ2-2,-
TGTGCCAGCGAGATATTTGGTCTGGGCTACACCTTC,CASEIFGLGYTF,-,TRBV28,TRBJ1-2,-
TGTGCCAGCAGACGTCAGGGGGTTCGTACTGAAGCTTTCTTT,CASRRQGVRTEAFF,TRBD1,TRBV28,TRBJ1-1,-
TGTGCCATCGGGGACTACTACGAGCAGTACTTC,CAIGDYYEQYF,TRBD2,TRBV10-3,TRBJ2-7,-
TGCGCCAGCACCATTCGGGACAGTTATAATGAAAAACTGTTTTTT,CASTIRDSYNEKLFF,TRBD1,TRBV4-1,TRBJ1-4,-